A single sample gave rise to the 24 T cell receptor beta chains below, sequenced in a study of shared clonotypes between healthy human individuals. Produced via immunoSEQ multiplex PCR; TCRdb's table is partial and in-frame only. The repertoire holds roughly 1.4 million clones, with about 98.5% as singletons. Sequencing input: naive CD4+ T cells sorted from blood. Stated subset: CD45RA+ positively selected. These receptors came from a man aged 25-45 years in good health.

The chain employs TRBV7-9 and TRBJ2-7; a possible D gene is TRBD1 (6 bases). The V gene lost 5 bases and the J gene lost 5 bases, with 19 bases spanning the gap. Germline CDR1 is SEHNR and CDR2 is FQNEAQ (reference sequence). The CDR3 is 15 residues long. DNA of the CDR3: TGTGCCAGCAGCCCCGAAACACAGGGTTCCCACGAGCAGTACTTC. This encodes CASSPETQGSHEQYF.

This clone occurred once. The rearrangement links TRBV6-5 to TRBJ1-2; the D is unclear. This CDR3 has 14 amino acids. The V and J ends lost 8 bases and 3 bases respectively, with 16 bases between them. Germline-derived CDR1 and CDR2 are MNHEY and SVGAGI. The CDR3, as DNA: TGTGCCAGCCGACGGGATTTTTCCGACTATGGCTACACCTTC. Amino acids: CASRRDFSDYGYTF.

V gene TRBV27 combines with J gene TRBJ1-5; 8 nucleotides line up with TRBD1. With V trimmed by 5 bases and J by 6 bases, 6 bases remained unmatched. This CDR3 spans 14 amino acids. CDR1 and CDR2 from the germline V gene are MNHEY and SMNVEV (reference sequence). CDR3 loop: CASSTTGGTQPQHF. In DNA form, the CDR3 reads TGTGCCAGCAGTACCACAGGGGGGACTCAGCCCCAGCATTTT.

CDR3 nucleotides: TGTGCCATACATAGTTTTGGCAGGGGTACAGATACGCAGTATTTT. Protein: CAIHSFGRGTDTQYF. The chain couples TRBV28 to TRBJ2-3, with a weak D call TRBD1 (6 bases). The germline V gene encodes CDR1 MDHEN and CDR2 SYDVKM. The CDR3 spans 15 residues. V dropped 10 bases and J dropped 3 bases, with 20 bases sitting between them. Full variable domain (rest looked up from reference TRBV28 and TRBJ2-3): DVKVTQSSRYLVKRTGEKVFLECVQDMDHENMFWYRQDPGLGLRLIYFSYDVKMKEKGDIPEGYSVSREKKERFSLILESASTNQTSMYLCAIHSFGRGTDTQYFGPGTRLTVL.

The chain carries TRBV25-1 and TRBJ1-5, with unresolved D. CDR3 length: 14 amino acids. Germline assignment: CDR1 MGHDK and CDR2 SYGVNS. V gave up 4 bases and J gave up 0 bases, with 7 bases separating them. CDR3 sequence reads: CASSAEYSNQPQHF. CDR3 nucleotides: TGTGCCAGCAGTGCGGAATATAGCAATCAGCCCCAGCATTTT.

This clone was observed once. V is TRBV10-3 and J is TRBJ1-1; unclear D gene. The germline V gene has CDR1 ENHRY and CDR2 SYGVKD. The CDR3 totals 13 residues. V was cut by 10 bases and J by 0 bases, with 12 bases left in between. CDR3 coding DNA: TGTGCCACCATGAAAGACATGAACACTGAAGCTTTCTTT. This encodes CATMKDMNTEAFF.

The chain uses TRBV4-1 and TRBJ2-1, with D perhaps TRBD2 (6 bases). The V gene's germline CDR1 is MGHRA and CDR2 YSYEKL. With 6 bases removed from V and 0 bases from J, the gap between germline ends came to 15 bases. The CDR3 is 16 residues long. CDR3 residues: CASSPRDSISYNEQFF. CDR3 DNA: TGCGCCAGCAGTCCCCGGGACTCAATCTCCTACAATGAGCAGTTCTTC.

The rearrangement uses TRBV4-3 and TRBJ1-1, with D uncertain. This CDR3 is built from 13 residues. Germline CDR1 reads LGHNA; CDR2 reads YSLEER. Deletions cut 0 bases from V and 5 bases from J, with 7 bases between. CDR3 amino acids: CASSQDRITEAFF. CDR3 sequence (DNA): TGCGCCAGCAGCCAAGACCGTATAACTGAAGCTTTCTTT.

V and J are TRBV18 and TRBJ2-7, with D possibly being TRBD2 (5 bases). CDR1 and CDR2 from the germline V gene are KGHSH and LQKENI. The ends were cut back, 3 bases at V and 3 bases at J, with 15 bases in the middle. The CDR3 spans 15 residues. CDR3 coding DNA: TGTGCCAGCTCACCTTGGGAGTCGGACTTCTACGAGCAGTACTTC. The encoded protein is CASSPWESDFYEQYF.

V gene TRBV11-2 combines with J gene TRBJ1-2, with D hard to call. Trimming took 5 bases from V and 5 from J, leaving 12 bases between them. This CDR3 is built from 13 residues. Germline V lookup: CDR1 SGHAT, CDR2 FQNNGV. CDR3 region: CASSLSHSYGYTF. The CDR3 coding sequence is TGTGCCAGCAGCCTTTCCCACTCTTATGGCTACACCTTC.

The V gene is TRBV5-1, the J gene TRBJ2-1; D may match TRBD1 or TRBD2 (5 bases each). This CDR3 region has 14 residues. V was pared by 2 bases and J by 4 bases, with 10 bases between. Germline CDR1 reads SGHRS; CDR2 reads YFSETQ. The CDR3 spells CASSLTGTYNEQFF. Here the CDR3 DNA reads TGCGCCAGCAGCTTAACCGGGACGTACAATGAGCAGTTCTTC.

DNA of the CDR3: TGTGCCAGCAGGGGACCGGGAAACTATGGCTACACCTTC. Translation gives CASRGPGNYGYTF. The chain joins TRBV6-5 to TRBJ1-2; a possible D gene is TRBD1 (5 bases). V was clipped by 6 bases and J by 2 bases, with 10 bases between them. This CDR3 is built from 13 residues. CDR1 is MNHEY, CDR2 SVGAGI, per germline.

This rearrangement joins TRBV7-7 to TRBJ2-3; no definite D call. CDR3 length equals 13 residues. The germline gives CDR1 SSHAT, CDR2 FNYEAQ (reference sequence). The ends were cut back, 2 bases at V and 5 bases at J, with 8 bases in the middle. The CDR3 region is CASSLQRLDTQYF. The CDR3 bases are TGTGCCAGCAGCTTACAAAGGCTAGATACGCAGTATTTT.

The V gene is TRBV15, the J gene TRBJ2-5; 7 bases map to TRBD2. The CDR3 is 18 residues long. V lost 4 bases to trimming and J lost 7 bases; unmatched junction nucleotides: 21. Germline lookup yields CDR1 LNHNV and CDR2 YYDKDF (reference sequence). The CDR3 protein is CATSNLFDWGEGAGTQYF. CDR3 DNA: TGTGCCACCAGCAACCTCTTCGATTGGGGGGAGGGAGCGGGGACCCAGTACTTC.

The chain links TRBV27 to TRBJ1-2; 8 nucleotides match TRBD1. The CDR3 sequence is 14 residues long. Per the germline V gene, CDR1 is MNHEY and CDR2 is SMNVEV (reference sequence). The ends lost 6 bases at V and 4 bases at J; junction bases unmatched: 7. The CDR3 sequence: CASRRQGLVYGYTF. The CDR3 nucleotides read TGTGCCAGCAGAAGACAGGGGTTGGTCTATGGCTACACCTTC.

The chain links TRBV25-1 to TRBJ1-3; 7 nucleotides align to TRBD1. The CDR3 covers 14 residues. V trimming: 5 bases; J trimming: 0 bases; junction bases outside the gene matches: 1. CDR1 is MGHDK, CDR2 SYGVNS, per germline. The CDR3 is CASSNRGSGNTIYF. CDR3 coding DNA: TGTGCCAGCAGTAACAGGGGCTCTGGAAACACCATATATTTT.

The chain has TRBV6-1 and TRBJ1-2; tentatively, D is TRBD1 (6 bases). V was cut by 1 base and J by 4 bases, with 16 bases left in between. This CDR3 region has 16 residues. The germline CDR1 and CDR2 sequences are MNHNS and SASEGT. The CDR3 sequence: CASSEVRGKMGYGYTF. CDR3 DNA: TGTGCCAGCAGTGAAGTGAGGGGGAAGATGGGCTATGGCTACACCTTC.

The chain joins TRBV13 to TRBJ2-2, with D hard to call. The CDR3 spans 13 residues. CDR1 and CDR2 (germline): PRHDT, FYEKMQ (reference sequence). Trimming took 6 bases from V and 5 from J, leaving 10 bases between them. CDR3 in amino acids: CASRQRKTGELFF. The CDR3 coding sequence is TGTGCCAGCAGGCAGAGAAAAACCGGGGAGCTGTTTTTT.

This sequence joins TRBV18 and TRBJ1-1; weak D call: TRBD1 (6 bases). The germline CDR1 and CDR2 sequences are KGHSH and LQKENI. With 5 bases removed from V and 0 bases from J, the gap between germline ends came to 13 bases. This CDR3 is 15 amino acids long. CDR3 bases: TGTGCCAGCTCAGAGGGGGTCCTCATGAACACTGAAGCTTTCTTT. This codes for CASSEGVLMNTEAFF.

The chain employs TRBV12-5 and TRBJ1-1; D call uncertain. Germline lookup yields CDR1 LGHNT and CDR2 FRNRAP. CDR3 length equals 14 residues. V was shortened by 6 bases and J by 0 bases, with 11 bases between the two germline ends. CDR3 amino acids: CASGEGRMNTEAFF. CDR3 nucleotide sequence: TGTGCTAGTGGAGAAGGACGGATGAACACTGAAGCTTTCTTT.

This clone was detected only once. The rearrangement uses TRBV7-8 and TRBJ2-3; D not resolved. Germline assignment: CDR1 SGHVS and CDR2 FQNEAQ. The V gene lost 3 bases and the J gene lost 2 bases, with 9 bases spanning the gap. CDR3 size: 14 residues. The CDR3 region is CASSLSTITDTQYF. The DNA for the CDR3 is TGTGCCAGCAGCTTGTCGACGATCACAGATACGCAGTATTTT.

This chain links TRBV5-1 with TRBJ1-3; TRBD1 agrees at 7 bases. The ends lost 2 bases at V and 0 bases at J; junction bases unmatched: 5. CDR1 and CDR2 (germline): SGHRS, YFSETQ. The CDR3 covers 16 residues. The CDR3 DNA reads TGCGCCAGCAGCTTATCCGGACAGGACTCTGGAAACACCATATATTTT. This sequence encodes CASSLSGQDSGNTIYF.

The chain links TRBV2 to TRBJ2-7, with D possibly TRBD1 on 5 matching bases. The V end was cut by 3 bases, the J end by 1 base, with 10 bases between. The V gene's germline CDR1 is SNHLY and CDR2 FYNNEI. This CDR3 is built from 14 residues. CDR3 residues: CASSENRQSYEQYF. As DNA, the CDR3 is TGTGCCAGCAGTGAGAACAGGCAGTCCTACGAGCAGTACTTC.

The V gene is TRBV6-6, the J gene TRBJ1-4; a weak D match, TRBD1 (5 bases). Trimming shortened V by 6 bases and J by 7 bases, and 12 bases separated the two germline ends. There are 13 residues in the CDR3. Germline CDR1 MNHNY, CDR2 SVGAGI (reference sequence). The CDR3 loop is CASRTGGLEKLFF. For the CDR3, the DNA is TGTGCCAGCAGGACCGGGGGTCTTGAAAAACTGTTTTTT.